The 27 T cell receptor beta chains listed next were all sequenced from one sample in a study of shared clonotypes between healthy human individuals. Measured with immunoSEQ multiplex PCR; TCRdb has only the in-frame clones, and not every one. Of around 2.1 million clones in the sample, approximately 95% were seen once. The sequencing sample was made of naive CD4+ T cells sorted from blood. The subset here: CD45RA+ positively selected. These receptors came from a man between 18 and 35 years old in good health.

V gene TRBV19 combines with J gene TRBJ1-5; D remains unclear. The V gene lost 7 bases and the J gene lost 3 bases, with 13 bases spanning the gap. The CDR3 is 14 residues long. Per germline, CDR1 LNHDA and CDR2 SQIVND (reference sequence). The CDR3 DNA is TGTGCCAGTACCCCAGGACCGAACAATCAGCCCCAGCATTTT. This sequence encodes CASTPGPNNQPQHF.

As for this clone: At the DNA level, this CDR3 is encoded by other sequences in the same sample as well. The V call is TRBV18, the J call TRBJ1-1, with 7 nucleotides matching TRBD1. Trimming cost V 6 bases and J 0 bases; bases outside gene matches: 4. In germline, CDR1 is KGHSH, CDR2 LQKENI. This CDR3 contains 14 residues. CDR3 residues: CASSPGTVNTEAFF. CDR3 DNA sequence: TGTGCCAGCTCCCCCGGGACAGTGAACACTGAAGCTTTCTTT.

With regard to this clone: Within the sample, other DNA sequences also encode this same CDR3. The V and J genes are TRBV28 and TRBJ1-1; D is ambiguous. The germline gives CDR1 MDHEN, CDR2 SYDVKM. CDR3 length equals 12 residues. Trimming removed 2 bases from V and 2 bases from J, with 3 bases in between. The CDR3 coding sequence is TGTGCCAGCAGTTTAACTAACACTGAAGCTTTCTTT. As protein: CASSLTNTEAFF.

The genes are TRBV7-2 and TRBJ2-7, with D tentatively TRBD2 (6 bases). V was trimmed by 1 base and J by 6 bases, leaving 16 bases between them. The CDR3 has 15 amino acids. Germline loops: CDR1 SGHTA, CDR2 FQGNSA. CDR3 nucleotide sequence: TGTGCCAGCAGCTTAGTTTTAGCGGTAGCAAGCGAGCAGTACTTC. This codes for CASSLVLAVASEQYF. Looking up the rest from reference TRBV7-2 and TRBJ2-7 gives the full variable domain: GAGVSQSPSNKVTEKGKDVELRCDPISGHTALYWYRQSLGQGLEFLIYFQGNSAPDKSGLPSDRFSAERTGGSVSTLTIQRTQQEDSAVYLCASSLVLAVASEQYFGPGTRLTVT.

The chain has TRBV6-1 and TRBJ2-7; no clear D. The CDR3 is 13 amino acids. The ends were cut back, 6 bases at V and 4 bases at J, with 13 bases in the middle. Germline CDR1 and CDR2: MNHNS and SASEGT. CDR3 nucleotides: TGTGCCAGCAGACCACCCCCTCTTTACGAGCAGTACTTC. It specifies CASRPPPLYEQYF.

The chain links TRBV7-3 to TRBJ1-6; unclear D gene. Germline V gene sequence: CDR1 SGHTA, CDR2 FQGTGA. V lost 4 bases, J lost 7 bases, and 8 bases lay in between. The CDR3 length is 13 residues. CDR3 nucleotide sequence: TGTGCCAGCAGCTCAGGCATAAATTCACCCCTCCACTTT. It translates to CASSSGINSPLHF.

V is TRBV5-6 and J is TRBJ2-7; D gene uncertain. Germline values: CDR1 SGHDT, CDR2 YYEEEE. This CDR3 is 12 amino acids long. With 4 bases removed from V and 4 bases from J, the gap between germline ends came to 9 bases. The CDR3 bases are TGTGCCAGCAGCCAACAGAGATACGAGCAGTACTTC. Protein product: CASSQQRYEQYF.

The table lists this clone with a count of one. The chain uses TRBV27 and TRBJ1-6; 9 bases fit TRBD1. V trimming: 1 base; J trimming: 7 bases; junction bases outside the gene matches: 8. This CDR3 region has 17 residues. Germline V gene lookup returns CDR1 MNHEY and CDR2 SMNVEV (reference sequence). CDR3 nucleotide sequence: TGTGCCAGCAGTTTATGGAACACTGGGACAGGGAATTCACCCCTCCACTTT. Its translation is CASSLWNTGTGNSPLHF.

The rearrangement joins TRBV6-1 to TRBJ1-1, with a possible D match to TRBD1 (6 bases). This CDR3 has 15 amino acids. The germline CDR1 and CDR2 sequences are MNHNS and SASEGT. Trimming removed 4 bases at V and 2 bases at J, with 14 bases between. The CDR3 is CASSGRTQGNTEAFF. CDR3 nucleotides: TGTGCCAGCAGTGGAAGGACACAGGGAAACACTGAAGCTTTCTTT.

This clone was detected only once. The chain employs TRBV19 and TRBJ2-3; TRBD1 is a possible D gene (5 bases). Germline V CDR1 and CDR2: LNHDA, SQIVND (reference sequence). Deletions cut 5 bases from V and 0 bases from J, with 9 bases between. This CDR3 contains 14 residues. DNA of the CDR3: TGTGCCAGTAGTGCAGGGTGGAGCACAGATACGCAGTATTTT. Translation gives CASSAGWSTDTQYF.

V usage is TRBV15 and J usage is TRBJ1-2; D unresolved. The CDR3 is 13 amino acids. Germline lookup yields CDR1 LNHNV and CDR2 YYDKDF (reference sequence). Trimming pared 5 bases from V and 6 bases from J, leaving 13 bases between. The DNA for the CDR3 is TGTGCCACCAGCTTAGAAAGGGTTAATGGCTACACCTTC. Amino acids: CATSLERVNGYTF.

This rearrangement joins TRBV7-2 to TRBJ2-7; possibly TRBD2 for D (5 bases). The CDR3 contains 15 residues. Germline V gene data show CDR1 as SGHTA and CDR2 as FQGNSA. Between the trimmed V and J ends, which lost 4 bases and 2 bases, there was a span of 15 bases. The CDR3 DNA reads as TGTGCCAGCAGCTACCCTAGTTGGAGGACCTACGAGCAGTACTTC. Its translation: CASSYPSWRTYEQYF.

The chain is built from TRBV29-1 and TRBJ1-1; the D gene is possibly TRBD1 (5 bases). Germline V gives CDR1 SQVTM, CDR2 ANQGSEA. This CDR3 region has 13 residues. V gave up 6 bases and J gave up 4 bases, with 15 bases separating them. The CDR3 sequence is CSVWGGRSTEAFF. For the CDR3, the DNA is TGCAGCGTCTGGGGCGGAAGGTCCACTGAAGCTTTCTTT.

In its sample, this clone was seen once. The chain recombines TRBV5-1 with TRBJ2-7; TRBD2 matches at 8 bases. The germline V gene has CDR1 SGHRS and CDR2 YFSETQ. This CDR3 spans 15 amino acids. Unmatched junction bases numbered 5, after V lost 0 bases and J lost 3 bases. In DNA, the CDR3 is TGCGCCAGCAGCTTGGGAATAGCGGGGATCTACGAGCAGTACTTC. Its protein product is CASSLGIAGIYEQYF.

Notes on this clone: Other DNA sequences in this sample translate to the same CDR3. This chain uses TRBV5-1 with TRBJ1-1; 7 bases are a match to TRBD1. The CDR3 consists of 15 residues. Per germline, CDR1 SGHRS and CDR2 YFSETQ. V lost 4 bases and J lost 2; bases outside the gene matches: 8. The CDR3 region is CASSPRTGDNTEAFF. The CDR3 nucleotides are TGCGCCAGCAGCCCAAGGACAGGAGACAACACTGAAGCTTTCTTT.

In its sample, this clone was seen once. V is TRBV5-1 and J is TRBJ2-3, with a tentative D call TRBD1 (6 bases). The germline V gene encodes CDR1 SGHRS and CDR2 YFSETQ. The CDR3 length is 14 residues. The V gene lost 4 bases and the J gene lost 5 bases, with 14 bases spanning the gap. CDR3 in amino acids: CASSLNRAGDTQYF. DNA for the CDR3: TGCGCCAGCAGCCTAAACAGGGCTGGAGATACGCAGTATTTT.

V gene TRBV29-1 combines with J gene TRBJ2-3, with D possibly matching TRBD1 (6 bases). Trimming shortened V by 8 bases and J by 2 bases, and 14 bases separated the two germline ends. Looked up from germline, CDR1 is SQVTM and CDR2 is ANQGSEA. This CDR3 spans 13 amino acids. Here the CDR3 DNA reads TGCAGCTTAAAACAGGGTACCACAGATACGCAGTATTTT. Its translation: CSLKQGTTDTQYF.

This clone appeared a single time. CDR3 protein: CASSPLTGLNTEAFF. As DNA, the CDR3 is TGCGCCAGCAGCCCCTTGACAGGTTTGAACACTGAAGCTTTCTTT. The chain is built from TRBV5-1 and TRBJ1-1; D might be TRBD1 (6 bases). Trimming left V 4 bases short and J 0 bases short, with 13 bases between. The germline V gene has CDR1 SGHRS and CDR2 YFSETQ. The CDR3 has 15 residues.

The chain uses TRBV14 and TRBJ2-1; D call uncertain. Trimming left V 4 bases short and J 7 bases short, with 8 bases between. The CDR3 extends over 12 amino acids. Germline values: CDR1 SGHDN, CDR2 FVKESK. The CDR3 loop reads CASSPTRNEQFF. In nucleotides, the CDR3 is TGTGCCAGCAGCCCGACGAGGAATGAGCAGTTCTTC.

This chain joins TRBV5-1 and TRBJ2-7; no firm D call. CDR1 is SGHRS and CDR2 is YFSETQ in the germline V gene. The germline V and J ends were trimmed by 4 bases and 2 bases, with 10 bases remaining between them. The CDR3 length is 13 residues. CDR3 protein: CASSLEKTYEQYF. CDR3 in DNA: TGCGCCAGCAGCCTGGAGAAGACCTACGAGCAGTACTTC.

This sequence joins TRBV5-6 and TRBJ1-2, with 7 positions matching TRBD1. The CDR3 covers 16 residues. From germline, CDR1 is SGHDT and CDR2 YYEEEE. V was clipped by 0 bases and J by 2 bases; unmatched bases: 7. In DNA, the CDR3 is TGTGCCAGCAGCTTGGGCCCTGACAGGGTGAACTATGGCTACACCTTC. It codes for CASSLGPDRVNYGYTF.

V gene TRBV6-5 combines with J gene TRBJ1-5; D remains unclear. Germline values: CDR1 MNHEY, CDR2 SVGAGI. This CDR3 region has 15 residues. Trimming removed 6 bases from V and 1 base from J, with 13 bases in between. CDR3 in DNA: TGTGCCAGCAGCCTTCTTCCTGGAAGCAATCAGCCCCAGCATTTT. This gives the protein CASSLLPGSNQPQHF.

This rearrangement joins TRBV6-1 to TRBJ1-6; D is unclear. In germline, CDR1 is MNHNS, CDR2 SASEGT. The V gene lost 2 bases and the J gene lost 9 bases, with 14 bases spanning the gap. This CDR3 region has 15 residues. The CDR3 DNA reads as TGTGCCAGCAGTGAAATGATGGTGGGGATTTCACCCCTCCACTTT. Amino acid sequence: CASSEMMVGISPLHF.

The rearrangement joins TRBV5-1 to TRBJ2-7, with D tentatively TRBD1 or TRBD2 (5 bases each). The length of the CDR3 is 14 residues. Germline V lookup: CDR1 SGHRS, CDR2 YFSETQ. V shed 7 bases and J shed 7 bases, with 21 bases lying between them. The chain's CDR3 is CASSSGTPRGEQYF. CDR3 nucleotides: TGCGCCAGCTCCTCCGGGACCCCGAGAGGGGAGCAGTACTTC.

This clone was detected only once. In DNA, the CDR3 is TGTGCCAGCTCACCACCACAAGGTCCCATCAGCAATCAGCCCCAGCATTTT. This sequence encodes CASSPPQGPISNQPQHF. This chain uses TRBV18 with TRBJ1-5; no definite D call. This CDR3 spans 17 amino acids. Trimming removed 0 bases from V and 1 base from J, with 13 bases in between. Per the germline V gene, CDR1 is KGHSH and CDR2 is LQKENI.

This chain uses TRBV6-5 with TRBJ2-2, with TRBD1 matching 8 bases. Germline V CDR1 and CDR2: MNHEY, SVGAGI. Germline trimming cut 5 bases from V and 5 bases from J; bases unmatched to any gene: 7. The CDR3 covers 15 residues. CDR3 amino acids: CASSRQGWGTGELFF. The CDR3 nucleotides read TGTGCCAGCAGTAGACAGGGGTGGGGGACCGGGGAGCTGTTTTTT.

The chain combines TRBV7-2 with TRBJ2-1; 12 positions agree with TRBD2. After removal of 5 bases from V and 6 bases from J, the junction contained 5 bases not matched to a gene. Germline assignment: CDR1 SGHTA and CDR2 FQGNSA. The CDR3 has 15 amino acids. The CDR3 DNA reads TGTGCCAGCAGCCGGGGACTAGCGGGCTCCAATGAGCAGTTCTTC. Its translation is CASSRGLAGSNEQFF.